The rows below give T cell receptor beta chains drawn from one sample of a study of cytomegalovirus exposure and HLA in healthy donors. The protocol was immunoSEQ multiplex PCR, while the TCRdb copy is restricted to in-frame clones and leaves out a portion. The table for this sample gives some 200,000 clones. The sample was PBMCs. These receptors were obtained from a woman between 18 and 29 years old in good health and CMV-seropositive. The CDR3 runs from the conserved cysteine through the conserved F or W. A D gene is named only where the DNA matches it firmly.

length,J,D,V,DNA,CDR3
15,TRBJ1-2,.,TRBV11-2,TGTGCCAGCAGCTTAGAAGGAGGAGGGCCCTATGGCTACACCTTC,CASSLEGGGPYGYTF
15,TRBJ2-5,TRBD1,TRBV7-8,TGTGCCAGCAGCCTTAGACAGGGCTCAGGGGAGACCCAGTACTTC,CASSLRQGSGETQYF
15,TRBJ1-1,TRBD1,TRBV19,TGTGCCAGTAGTGAGAGAGGGACAGGGAACACTGAAGCTTTCTTT,CASSERGTGNTEAFF
14,TRBJ2-5,.,TRBV2,TGTGCCAAAGGGGGGGCAGGGTCACAAGAGACCCAGTACTTC,CAKGGAGSQETQYF
13,TRBJ1-2,.,TRBV11-2,TGTGCCAGCAGCTTAGGAACAGGGTATGGCTACACCTTC,CASSLGTGYGYTF
15,TRBJ1-1,TRBD1,TRBV5-1,TGCGCCAGCAGCTCGGGGACAGGGAGAAACACTGAAGCTTTCTTT,CASSSGTGRNTEAFF
16,TRBJ2-3,TRBD2,TRBV11-3,TGTGCCAGCAGCAACCGGACTAGCCCCAGCACAGATACGCAGTATTTT,CASSNRTSPSTDTQYF
14,TRBJ2-2,.,TRBV5-1,TGCGCCAGCAGCTTGGGACTGGGCACCGGGGAGCTGTTTTTT,CASSLGLGTGELFF
17,TRBJ2-3,TRBD2,TRBV14,TGTGCCAGCAGCAAAACTCCCGGGACTAGTAGCACAGATACGCAGTATTTT,CASSKTPGTSSTDTQYF
15,TRBJ2-5,TRBD1,TRBV18,TGTGCCAGCTCGGGGACAGGGACCTCCCCCGAGACCCAGTACTTC,CASSGTGTSPETQYF
16,TRBJ1-6,.,TRBV5-1,TGCGCCAGCAGCTTGGTGACGGGGAACTATAATTCACCCCTCCACTTT,CASSLVTGNYNSPLHF
14,TRBJ2-7,.,TRBV6-1,TGTGCCAGCAGTGATGGCTGGACAGACGACGAGCAGTACTTC,CASSDGWTDDEQYF
16,TRBJ1-5,TRBD1,TRBV7-9,TGTGCCAGCAGCTTAGTCTCCGGACAGGGGGGTCAGCCCCAGCATTTT,CASSLVSGQGGQPQHF
15,TRBJ1-6,.,TRBV6-6,TGTGCCAGCAGTTACCCTCAGGGAATAAATTCACCCCTCCACTTT,CASSYPQGINSPLHF
13,TRBJ2-1,.,TRBV10-2,TGCGCCAGCAGACTACCCGGTGCCCATGAGCAGTTCTTC,CASRLPGAHEQFF
15,TRBJ2-2,.,TRBV6-4,TGTGCCAGCAGTTCCCTAGCCGTTAACACCGGGGAGCTGTTTTTT,CASSSLAVNTGELFF
15,TRBJ2-3,.,TRBV5-1,TGCGCCAGCAGCTTCTCGGGGGAGGGCACAGATACGCAGTATTTT,CASSFSGEGTDTQYF
16,TRBJ2-1,TRBD2,TRBV4-2,TGTGCCAGCAGCCAAGATCCCAGCGGGGGTTACAATGAGCAGTTCTTC,CASSQDPSGGYNEQFF
14,TRBJ1-1,TRBD1,TRBV6-5,TGTGCCAGCAGTTCCGGACAGGTGAACACTGAAGCTTTCTTT,CASSSGQVNTEAFF
14,TRBJ1-1,.,TRBV18,TGTGCCAGCTCACCAGAGGGACTGGGGACTGAAGCTTTCTTT,CASSPEGLGTEAFF
16,TRBJ2-1,.,TRBV25-1,TGTGCCAGCAGTTCCTCCGGGACACTAATTTACAATGAGCAGTTCTTC,CASSSSGTLIYNEQFF
16,TRBJ1-1,.,TRBV4-3,TGCGCCAGCAGCCAGGATTATACAGGGTGGGACGACGAAGCTTTCTTT,CASSQDYTGWDDEAFF
16,TRBJ2-3,TRBD2,TRBV5-6,TGTGCCAGCAGCACCCGCCGACTAGCGGTCACAGATACGCAGTATTTT,CASSTRRLAVTDTQYF
15,TRBJ2-1,TRBD2,TRBV18,TGTGCCAGCTCACCAGGACTAGCGGGATCTGGTGAGCAGTTCTTC,CASSPGLAGSGEQFF
14,TRBJ1-6,TRBD1,TRBV7-8,TGTGCCAGCAGCCCGGGACAGGTCAATTCACCCCTCCACTTT,CASSPGQVNSPLHF
15,TRBJ1-1,TRBD1,TRBV6-1,TGTGCCAGCAGTATAGGGGGCGCAGTGAACACTGAAGCTTTCTTT,CASSIGGAVNTEAFF
15,TRBJ2-5,TRBD2,TRBV6-5,TGTGCCAGCAGGGCCGGGAGCGGGGTTCAAGAGACCCAGTACTTC,CASRAGSGVQETQYF
13,TRBJ1-1,.,TRBV4-1,TGCGCCAGCAGCCAAGATCCGGGGTCTGAAGCTTTCTTT,CASSQDPGSEAFF
17,TRBJ1-1,TRBD1,TRBV19,TGTGCCAGTAGGCTCGGACAGGGGGCGAAGGTGAACACTGAAGCTTTCTTT,CASRLGQGAKVNTEAFF
15,TRBJ2-7,TRBD1,TRBV27,TGTGCCAGCAGCCCCAGGGGGCTACAAACCTACGAGCAGTACTTC,CASSPRGLQTYEQYF
15,TRBJ2-7,TRBD1,TRBV19,TGTGCCAGTAGTAAGTCAGGGGGCACCCTGAAGGAGCAGTACTTC,CASSKSGGTLKEQYF
13,TRBJ2-7,.,TRBV7-2,TGTGCCAGCAGCTTACCAGGTCGTGGCGAGCAGTACTTC,CASSLPGRGEQYF
12,TRBJ2-7,TRBD1,TRBV29-1,TGCAGCGTTGCAAGACAGGGATACGAGCAGTACTTC,CSVARQGYEQYF
13,TRBJ2-5,TRBD1,TRBV2,TGTGCCAGCAGCCGGGACAGGACAGAGACCCAGTACTTC,CASSRDRTETQYF